The 3 T cell receptor beta chains given below trace back to one sample, sequenced in a study of cytotoxic CD8 clonotypes in ibrutinib-treated CLL. Data came from immunoSEQ multiplex PCR; TCRdb stores just in-frame clones and leaves some out. The profile shows 150,000 to 200,000 clones, about 88% of them singletons. The sequencing used PBMCs, collected at disease progression, from a patient treated with ibrutinib. Receptor source: a human donor with chronic lymphocytic leukemia.

V is TRBV4-1 and J is TRBJ2-7; 10 nucleotides agree with TRBD1. The V and J ends lost 8 bases and 3 bases, in that order; junction bases with no gene match: 4. Per the germline V gene, CDR1 is MGHRA and CDR2 is YSYEKL. CDR3 length: 13 residues. The DNA for the CDR3 is TGCGCCAGCGTGGGACAGGGGATCTACGAGCAGTACTTC. Translating gives CASVGQGIYEQYF.

The V call is TRBV15, the J call TRBJ2-2; D is unresolved. Deletions cut 4 bases from V and 0 bases from J, with 9 bases between. This CDR3 spans 15 amino acids. Germline V gene data show CDR1 as LNHNV and CDR2 as YYDKDF (reference sequence). The CDR3 loop is CATSTVLANTGELFF. DNA for the CDR3: TGTGCCACCAGCACCGTACTCGCGAACACCGGGGAGCTGTTTTTT. Variable domain in full (rest from reference TRBV15 and TRBJ2-2): DAMVIQNPRYQVTQFGKPVTLSCSQTLNHNVMYWYQQKSSQAPKLLFHYYDKDFNNEADTPDNFQSRRPNTSFCFLDIRSPGLGDTAMYLCATSTVLANTGELFFGEGSRLTVL.

The V and J genes are TRBV25-1 and TRBJ1-1; D is perhaps TRBD1 (5 bases). CDR1 and CDR2 from the germline V gene are MGHDK and SYGVNS. Trimming removed 10 bases at V and 6 bases at J, with 18 bases between. This CDR3 has 13 amino acids. Written as DNA, the CDR3 is TGTGCCACCCAGGTGGGGGAATTCGCTGAAGCTTTCTTT. It yields the protein CATQVGEFAEAFF.